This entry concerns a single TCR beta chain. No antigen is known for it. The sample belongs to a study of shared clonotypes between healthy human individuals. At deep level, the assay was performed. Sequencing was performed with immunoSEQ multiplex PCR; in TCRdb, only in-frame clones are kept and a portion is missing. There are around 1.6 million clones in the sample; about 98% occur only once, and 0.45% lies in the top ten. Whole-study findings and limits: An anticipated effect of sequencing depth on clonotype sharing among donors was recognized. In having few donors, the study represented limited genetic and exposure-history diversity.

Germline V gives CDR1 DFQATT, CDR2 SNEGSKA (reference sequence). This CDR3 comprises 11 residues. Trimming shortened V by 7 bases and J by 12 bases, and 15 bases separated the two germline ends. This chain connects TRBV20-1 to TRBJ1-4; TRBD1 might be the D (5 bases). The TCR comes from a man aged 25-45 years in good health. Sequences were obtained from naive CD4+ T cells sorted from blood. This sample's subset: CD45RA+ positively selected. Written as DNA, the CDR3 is TGCAGTGTTGGGGGTAGGAGGGAACTGTTTTTT. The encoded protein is CSVGGRRELFF.